This T cell receptor (beta chain) is from a study of cytomegalovirus exposure and HLA in healthy donors. Study-level points and caveats: What a later analysis reportedly showed was that an Asian-associated ancestry cluster had fewer N-insertions than the roughly 700-donor mean. Follow-up analysis later connected one missense variant in DCLRE1C with trimming of TCR beta V- and J-genes. Associated with cytomegalovirus, according to the listing, were around 160 TCR beta chains.

As to this clone: Antigen specificity is unknown.

Use of 60 Vbeta and 13 Jbeta primers characterized the PCR. Libraries were prepared by immunoSEQ multiplex PCR; TCRdb keeps only in-frame clonotypes and omits some of them. The table has about 130,000 clones, 82% seen once. This CDR3 has 16 residues. The germline gives CDR1 SGHTA, CDR2 FQGNSA. The V and J ends lost 1 base and 0 bases respectively, with 11 bases between them. Specimen: PBMCs. This sequence joins TRBV7-2 and TRBJ2-3, with D possibly matching TRBD2 (6 bases). The TCR originated in a male donor in good health and CMV-seropositive. CDR3 DNA sequence: TGTGCCAGCAGCTTAGGGACTACCCGAAGCACAGATACGCAGTATTTT. It is translated as CASSLGTTRSTDTQYF. The full variable domain, with the rest looked up from reference TRBV7-2 and TRBJ2-3, is GAGVSQSPSNKVTEKGKDVELRCDPISGHTALYWYRQSLGQGLEFLIYFQGNSAPDKSGLPSDRFSAERTGGSVSTLTIQRTQQEDSAVYLCASSLGTTRSTDTQYFGPGTRLTVL.